This TCR beta chain was captured by sequencing in a study of CD8 T cells in Susac syndrome. Concerning this clonotype itself: Its antigen is undetermined.

Trimming took off 3 bases at V and 9 bases at J, with 15 bases between the two ends. The CDR3 covers 13 residues. An amount of RNA that ranged from about 0.45 to 1 ug was reverse transcribed with random hexamers. From the immunoSEQ multiplex PCR reads, TCRdb called clonotypes with MiXCR, one entry per CDR3 protein. The sample has under 200,000 distinct CDR3 sequences, approximately 94% seen once. Overall study results and limits: No clonal expansion appeared among CD4+ T cells in Susac patients.

V is TRBV5-7 and J is TRBJ2-5; no clear D gene. TRBV5-7 is known as an ORF, though its function is uncertain. The source material was CD4+ T cells from PBMCs. This clonotype was sampled from a human donor with Susac syndrome. CDR3 in DNA: TGTGCCAGCAGCTACCGGTTTAAGGCGGCCCAGTACTTC. Translating gives CASSYRFKAAQYF.